This T cell receptor beta chain is from a study of control samples from healthy donors and cancer patients. The method was immunoSEQ multiplex PCR; TCRdb's version includes in-frame clones alone and lacks a portion of them. The table lists about 410,000 clones, approximately 92% of them singletons. The CDR3 covers 15 residues. Unmatched junction bases numbered 2, after V lost 2 bases and J lost 2 bases. The germline CDR1 and CDR2 sequences are SGHRS and YFSETQ. Sequenced input: PBMCs. The receptor's source is a man aged 35-49 years with head and neck cancer. This chain uses TRBV5-1 with TRBJ2-7; 12 nucleotides match TRBD2. This CDR3 reads CASSLWTSGTYEQYF. CDR3 bases: TGCGCCAGCAGCTTATGGACTAGCGGGACCTACGAGCAGTACTTC. Filled out from reference TRBV5-1 and TRBJ2-7, the complete variable domain reads KAGVTQTPRYLIKTRGQQVTLSCSPISGHRSVSWYQQTPGQGLQFLFEYFSETQRNKGNFPGRFSGRQFSNSRSEMNVSTLELGDSALYLCASSLWTSGTYEQYFGPGTRLTVT.